These 10 T cell receptor beta chains were all obtained from the same sample, sequenced in a study of cytomegalovirus exposure and HLA in healthy donors. Use of 60 Vbeta and 13 Jbeta primers characterized the PCR. Data came from immunoSEQ multiplex PCR; TCRdb stores just in-frame clones and leaves some out. The sample consists of some 150,000 clones, less than 80% of them appearing once. The sample comprised PBMCs. The receptors derive from a female donor in good health and CMV-seronegative.

V gene TRBV25-1 combines with J gene TRBJ2-5; possibly TRBD2 for D (7 bases). Germline values: CDR1 MGHDK, CDR2 SYGVNS. The CDR3 contains 15 residues. The V end lost 5 bases, the J end lost 4 bases, and 17 bases lay between the germline ends. CDR3 sequence (DNA): TGTGCCAGCAGTCGAAATAGGGGGGGGCGAGAGACCCAGTACTTC. This translates into CASSRNRGGRETQYF.

The chain joins TRBV5-8 to TRBJ2-5; 10 bases align to TRBD2. The J call is in doubt because the DNA end fits TRBJ2-7 better. CDR1 and CDR2 from the germline V gene are SGHTS and YDEGEE. The CDR3 is made up of 14 amino acids. The chain's CDR3 is CASRLAGFSYEQYF. The CDR3 nucleotides are TGTGCCAGCAGACTAGCGGGGTTTTCCTACGAGCAGTACTTC.

In its sample, this clone was seen a few times. This chain joins TRBV10-2 and TRBJ2-1; 13 bases are a match to TRBD2. Germline V lookup: CDR1 WSHSY, CDR2 SAAADI. V gave up 4 bases and J gave up 3 bases; unmatched junction bases: 12. The CDR3 runs 19 residues. The CDR3 loop is CASSALISTSGGYYNEQFF. DNA for the CDR3: TGCGCCAGCAGTGCCTTAATATCGACTAGCGGGGGGTACTACAATGAGCAGTTCTTC.

V and J are TRBV19 and TRBJ2-1; possibly TRBD2 for D (5 bases). This CDR3 is built from 16 residues. Germline V lookup: CDR1 LNHDA, CDR2 SQIVND (reference sequence). Trimming shortened V by 0 bases and J by 3 bases, and 12 bases separated the two germline ends. CDR3 in amino acids: CASSIDSVVLYNEQFF. Here the CDR3 DNA reads TGTGCCAGTAGTATAGATAGCGTCGTACTCTACAATGAGCAGTTCTTC.

The rearrangement links TRBV11-3 to TRBJ2-1, with 10 nucleotides matching TRBD2. This CDR3 has 17 amino acids. V lost 5 bases to trimming and J lost 7 bases; unmatched junction nucleotides: 14. Germline V CDR1 and CDR2: SGHNT, YENEEA. Here the CDR3 reads CASSPRPTSGNRNEQFF. CDR3 coding DNA: TGTGCCAGCAGCCCTCGACCCACTAGCGGGAATCGAAATGAGCAGTTCTTC.

The chain employs TRBV7-2 and TRBJ2-5; 9 nucleotides match TRBD2. The CDR3 runs 17 residues. Trimming at V came to 1 base and at J to 5 bases, leaving 11 bases not matched to a gene. Germline values: CDR1 SGHTA, CDR2 FQGNSA. The CDR3 bases are TGTGCCAGCAGCTTAGGCGGGGTAGCGGGAGTCGGGGAGACCCAGTACTTC. The encoded protein is CASSLGGVAGVGETQYF.

V usage is TRBV5-4 and J usage is TRBJ2-3, with D unclear. V dropped 3 bases and J dropped 13 bases, with 15 bases sitting between them. This CDR3 comprises 12 residues. Germline CDR1 and CDR2: SGHNT and YYREEE (reference sequence). The CDR3: CASSYGPLTEYF. The DNA of the CDR3 is TGTGCCAGCAGCTATGGGCCGCTAACGGAGTATTTT.

The J gene is TRBJ2-5, the V gene TRBV28; 10 bases are a match to TRBD2. J was trimmed by 0 bases and V by 5 bases; bases with no gene match: 6. The CDR3 length is 16 residues. Germline V gene data show CDR1 as MDHEN and CDR2 as SYDVKM. The chain's CDR3 is CASSPGLAAYQETQYF. The CDR3 coding sequence is TGTGCCAGCAGTCCAGGACTAGCGGCGTACCAAGAGACCCAGTACTTC. The full variable domain, in which reference TRBV28 and TRBJ2-5 provide the parts outside the CDR3, is DVKVTQSSRYLVKRTGEKVFLECVQDMDHENMFWYRQDPGLGLRLIYFSYDVKMKEKGDIPEGYSVSREKKERFSLILESASTNQTSMYLCASSPGLAAYQETQYFGPGTRLLVL.

The chain employs TRBV27 and TRBJ1-1; maybe TRBD1 (5 bases). CDR1 and CDR2 (germline): MNHEY, SMNVEV (reference sequence). Trimming took 6 bases from V and 3 from J, leaving 14 bases between them. The CDR3 length is 14 residues. CDR3: CASRVLGGDTEAFF. For the CDR3, the DNA is TGTGCCAGCAGAGTTTTAGGAGGGGACACTGAAGCTTTCTTT.

This chain links TRBV2 with TRBJ1-2, with 7 positions matching TRBD1. CDR1 and CDR2 (germline): SNHLY, FYNNEI. The trim removed 6 bases at V and 4 bases at J, leaving 8 bases unmatched. The CDR3 extends over 14 amino acids. The CDR3 coding sequence is TGTGCCAGCAGCGAGACAGGGTCTGGCTATGGCTACACCTTC. Translation: CASSETGSGYGYTF.